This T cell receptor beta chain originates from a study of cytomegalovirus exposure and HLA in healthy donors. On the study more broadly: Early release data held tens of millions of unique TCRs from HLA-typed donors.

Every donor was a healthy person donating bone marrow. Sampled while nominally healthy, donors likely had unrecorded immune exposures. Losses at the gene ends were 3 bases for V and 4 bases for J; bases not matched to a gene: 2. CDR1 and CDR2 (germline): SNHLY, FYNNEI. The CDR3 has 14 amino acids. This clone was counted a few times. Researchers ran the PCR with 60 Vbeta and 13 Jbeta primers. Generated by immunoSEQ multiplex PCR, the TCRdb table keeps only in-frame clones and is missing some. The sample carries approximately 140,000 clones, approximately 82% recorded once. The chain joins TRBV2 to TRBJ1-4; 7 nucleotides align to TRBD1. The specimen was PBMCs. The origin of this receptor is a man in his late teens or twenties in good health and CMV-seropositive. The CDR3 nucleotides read TGTGCCAGCAGTGAGGACAGGAGTAATGAAAAACTGTTTTTT. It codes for CASSEDRSNEKLFF.